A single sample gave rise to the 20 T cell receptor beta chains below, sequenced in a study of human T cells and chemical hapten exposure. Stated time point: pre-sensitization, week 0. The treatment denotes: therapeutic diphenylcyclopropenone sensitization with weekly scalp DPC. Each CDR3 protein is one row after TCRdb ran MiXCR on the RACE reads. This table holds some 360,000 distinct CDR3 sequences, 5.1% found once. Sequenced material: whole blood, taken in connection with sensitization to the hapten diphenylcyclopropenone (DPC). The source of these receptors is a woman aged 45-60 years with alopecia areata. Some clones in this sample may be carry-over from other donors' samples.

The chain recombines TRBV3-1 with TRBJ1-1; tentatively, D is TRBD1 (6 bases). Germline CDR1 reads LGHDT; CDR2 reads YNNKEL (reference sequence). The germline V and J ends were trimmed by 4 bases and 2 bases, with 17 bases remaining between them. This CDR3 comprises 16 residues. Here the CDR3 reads CASSPHHRGPNTEAFF. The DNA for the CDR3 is TGTGCCAGCAGCCCCCACCATCGGGGGCCTAACACTGAAGCTTTCTTT.

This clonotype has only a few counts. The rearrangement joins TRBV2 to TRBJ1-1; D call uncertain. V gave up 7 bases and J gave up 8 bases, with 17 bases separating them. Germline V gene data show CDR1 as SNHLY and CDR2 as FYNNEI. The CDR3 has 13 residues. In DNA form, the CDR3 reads TGTGCCAGCATGAGGCCCGGGAGGGAGGAAGCTTTCTTT. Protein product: CASMRPGREEAFF.

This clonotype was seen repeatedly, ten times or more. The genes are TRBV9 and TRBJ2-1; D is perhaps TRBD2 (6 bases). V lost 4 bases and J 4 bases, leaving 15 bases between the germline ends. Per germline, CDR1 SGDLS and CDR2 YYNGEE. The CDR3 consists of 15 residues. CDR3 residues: CASSSPPGAYNEQFF. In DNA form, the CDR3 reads TGTGCCAGCAGCTCTCCCCCGGGAGCTTACAATGAGCAGTTCTTC. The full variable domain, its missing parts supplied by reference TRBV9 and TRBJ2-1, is DSGVTQTPKHLITATGQRVTLRCSPRSGDLSVYWYQQSLDQGLQFLIQYYNGEERAKGNILERFSAQQFPDLHSELNLSSLELGDSALYFCASSSPPGAYNEQFFGPGTRLTVL.

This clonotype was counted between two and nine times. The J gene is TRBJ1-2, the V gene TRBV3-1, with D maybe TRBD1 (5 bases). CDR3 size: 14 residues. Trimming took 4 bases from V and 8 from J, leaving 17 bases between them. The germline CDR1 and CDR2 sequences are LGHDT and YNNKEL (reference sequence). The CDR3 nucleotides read TGTGCCAGCAGCCCCCAACATAAGGGGCCCGGCTACACCTTC. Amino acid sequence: CASSPQHKGPGYTF.

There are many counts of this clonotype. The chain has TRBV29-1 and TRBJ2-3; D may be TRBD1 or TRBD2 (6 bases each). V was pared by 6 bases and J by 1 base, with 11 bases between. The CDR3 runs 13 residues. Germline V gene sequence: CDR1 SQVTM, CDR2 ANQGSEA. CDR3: CSVGGTGTDTQYF. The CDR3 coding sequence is TGCAGCGTGGGGGGCACTGGCACAGATACGCAGTATTTT.

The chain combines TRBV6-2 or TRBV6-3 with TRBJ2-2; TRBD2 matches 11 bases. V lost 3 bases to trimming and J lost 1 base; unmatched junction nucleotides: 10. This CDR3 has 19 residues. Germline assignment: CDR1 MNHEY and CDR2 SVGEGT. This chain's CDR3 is CASSYVTSGSTGNTGELFF. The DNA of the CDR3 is TGTGCCAGCAGTTATGTCACTAGCGGGAGCACCGGGAACACCGGGGAGCTGTTTTTT.

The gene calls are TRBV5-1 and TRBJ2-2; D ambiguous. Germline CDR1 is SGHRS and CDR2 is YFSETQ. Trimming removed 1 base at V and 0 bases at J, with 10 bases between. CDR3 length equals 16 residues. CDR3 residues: CASSLKSSANTGELFF. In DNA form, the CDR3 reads TGCGCCAGCAGCTTGAAATCCAGCGCGAACACCGGGGAGCTGTTTTTT. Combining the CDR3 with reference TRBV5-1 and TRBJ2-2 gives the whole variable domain KAGVTQTPRYLIKTRGQQVTLSCSPISGHRSVSWYQQTPGQGLQFLFEYFSETQRNKGNFPGRFSGRQFSNSRSEMNVSTLELGDSALYLCASSLKSSANTGELFFGEGSRLTVL.

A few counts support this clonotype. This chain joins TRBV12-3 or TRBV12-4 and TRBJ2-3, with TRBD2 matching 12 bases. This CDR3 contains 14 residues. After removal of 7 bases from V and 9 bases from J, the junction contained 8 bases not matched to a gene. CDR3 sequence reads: CASTLAGGSGTQYF. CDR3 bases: TGTGCCAGCACCCTAGCGGGAGGGTCCGGGACGCAGTATTTT.

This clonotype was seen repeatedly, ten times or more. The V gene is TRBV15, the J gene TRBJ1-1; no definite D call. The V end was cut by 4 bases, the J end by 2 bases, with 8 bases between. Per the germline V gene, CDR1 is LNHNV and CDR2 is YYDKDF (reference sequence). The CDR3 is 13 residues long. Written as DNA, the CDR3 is TGTGCCACCAGCATGATACGAAACACTGAAGCTTTCTTT. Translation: CATSMIRNTEAFF.

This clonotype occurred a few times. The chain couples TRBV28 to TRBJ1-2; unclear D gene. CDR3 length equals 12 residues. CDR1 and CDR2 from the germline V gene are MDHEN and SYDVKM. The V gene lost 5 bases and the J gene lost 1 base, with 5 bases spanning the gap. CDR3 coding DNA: TGTGCCAGCAGTCCCCTTAACTATGGCTACACCTTC. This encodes CASSPLNYGYTF.

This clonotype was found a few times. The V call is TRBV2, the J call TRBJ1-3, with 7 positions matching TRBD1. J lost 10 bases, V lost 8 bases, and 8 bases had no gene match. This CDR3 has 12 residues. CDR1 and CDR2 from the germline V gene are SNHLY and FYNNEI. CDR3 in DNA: TGTGCCAGCGGCGGACAGGCCAGGACCATATATTTT. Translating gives CASGGQARTIYF.

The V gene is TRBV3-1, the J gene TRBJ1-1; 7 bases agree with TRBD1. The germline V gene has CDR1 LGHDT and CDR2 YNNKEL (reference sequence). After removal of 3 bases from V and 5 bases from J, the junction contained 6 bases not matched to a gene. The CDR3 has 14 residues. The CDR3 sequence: CASSQLTGETEAFF. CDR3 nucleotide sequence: TGTGCCAGCAGCCAGTTAACAGGGGAGACTGAAGCTTTCTTT.

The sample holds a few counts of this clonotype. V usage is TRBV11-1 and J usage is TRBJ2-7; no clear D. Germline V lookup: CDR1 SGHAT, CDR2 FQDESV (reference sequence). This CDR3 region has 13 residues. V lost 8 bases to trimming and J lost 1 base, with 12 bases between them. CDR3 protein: CASGWTESYEQYF. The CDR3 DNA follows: TGTGCCAGCGGATGGACCGAATCCTACGAGCAGTACTTC. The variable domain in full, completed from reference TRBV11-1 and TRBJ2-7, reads EAEVAQSPRYKITEKSQAVAFWCDPISGHATLYWYRQILGQGPELLVQFQDESVVDDSQLPKDRFSAERLKGVDSTLKIQPAELGDSAMYLCASGWTESYEQYFGPGTRLTVT.

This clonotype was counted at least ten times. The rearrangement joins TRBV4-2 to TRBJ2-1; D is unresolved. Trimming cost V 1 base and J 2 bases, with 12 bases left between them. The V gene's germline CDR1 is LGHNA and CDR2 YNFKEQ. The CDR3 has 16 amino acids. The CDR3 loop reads CASSQADIGPYNEQFF. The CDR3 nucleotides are TGTGCCAGCAGCCAAGCTGATATTGGGCCCTACAATGAGCAGTTCTTC.

CDR3 DNA: TGTGCCAGCAGCACGACAGGGGGCGCCCCCAAAAACATTCAGTACTTC. Protein sequence: CASSTTGGAPKNIQYF. The gene calls are TRBV28 and TRBJ2-4; 10 nucleotides align to TRBD1. Losses at the gene ends were 6 bases for V and 2 bases for J; bases not matched to a gene: 7. This CDR3 has 16 residues. Germline assignment: CDR1 MDHEN and CDR2 SYDVKM.

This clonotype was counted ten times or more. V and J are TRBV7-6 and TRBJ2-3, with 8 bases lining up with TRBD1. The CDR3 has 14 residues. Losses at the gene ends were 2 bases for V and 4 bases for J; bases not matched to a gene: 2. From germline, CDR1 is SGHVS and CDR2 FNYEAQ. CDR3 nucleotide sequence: TGTGCCAGCAGCTTATCAGGGGGCGCAGATACGCAGTATTTT. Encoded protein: CASSLSGGADTQYF.

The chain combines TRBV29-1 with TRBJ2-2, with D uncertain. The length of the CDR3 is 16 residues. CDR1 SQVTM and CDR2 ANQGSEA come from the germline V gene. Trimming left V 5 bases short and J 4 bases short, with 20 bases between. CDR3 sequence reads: CSVKLTLQSATGELFF. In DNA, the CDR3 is TGCAGCGTTAAGCTGACACTCCAATCGGCCACCGGGGAGCTGTTTTTT.

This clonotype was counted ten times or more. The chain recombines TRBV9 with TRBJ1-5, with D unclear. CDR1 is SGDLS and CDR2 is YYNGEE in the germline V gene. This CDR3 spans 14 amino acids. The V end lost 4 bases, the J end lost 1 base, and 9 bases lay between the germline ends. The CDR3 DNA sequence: TGTGCCAGCAGCCCGAACCGCAGCAATCAGCCCCAGCATTTT. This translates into CASSPNRSNQPQHF.

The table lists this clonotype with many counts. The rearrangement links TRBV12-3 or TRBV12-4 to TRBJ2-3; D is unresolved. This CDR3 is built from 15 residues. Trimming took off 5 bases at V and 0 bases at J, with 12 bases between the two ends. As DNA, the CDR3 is TGTGCCAGCAGTACAAGGACGTCTAGCACAGATACGCAGTATTTT. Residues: CASSTRTSSTDTQYF.

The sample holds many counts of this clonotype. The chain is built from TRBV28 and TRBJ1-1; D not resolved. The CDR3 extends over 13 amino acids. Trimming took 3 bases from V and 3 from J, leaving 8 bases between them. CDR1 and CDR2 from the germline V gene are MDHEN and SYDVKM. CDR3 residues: CASSFSEDTEAFF. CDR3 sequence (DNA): TGTGCCAGCAGTTTCTCTGAGGACACTGAAGCTTTCTTT.